The source of this T cell receptor beta chain is a study of shared clonotypes between healthy human individuals. The CDR3 loop spans 18 amino acids. The germline gives CDR1 SGDLS, CDR2 YYNGEE. The J segment lost 4 bases and the V segment lost 3 bases, leaving 14 bases of the junction unmatched. Caucasian adults residing in Nashville, Tennessee made up all the donors. Some clones are missing from TCRdb's copy, which holds only in-frame ones; the method was immunoSEQ multiplex PCR. The sample has 2,500,000 or so clones, around 90% seen once. To note about this clone: Its antigen is as yet unknown.

Regarding the study as a whole: Expectations were that clonotype sharing among donors would be affected by sequencing depth. With a handful of donors compared, 4.5% to 6.5% of naive CD4 clonotypes were shared.

Sequencing was carried out using naive CD4+ T cells from PBMCs. Subset defined: CD45RA+ positively selected. The clonotype comes from a man aged 18 to 29 in good health. Some clones in this sample may be carry-over from other donors' samples. This chain uses TRBV9 with TRBJ2-7, with 12 positions matching TRBD2. The DNA of the CDR3 is TGTGCCAGCAGCGCGGACGGACTAGCGGGATGGAGGCTGTACGAGCAGTACTTC. It specifies CASSADGLAGWRLYEQYF.